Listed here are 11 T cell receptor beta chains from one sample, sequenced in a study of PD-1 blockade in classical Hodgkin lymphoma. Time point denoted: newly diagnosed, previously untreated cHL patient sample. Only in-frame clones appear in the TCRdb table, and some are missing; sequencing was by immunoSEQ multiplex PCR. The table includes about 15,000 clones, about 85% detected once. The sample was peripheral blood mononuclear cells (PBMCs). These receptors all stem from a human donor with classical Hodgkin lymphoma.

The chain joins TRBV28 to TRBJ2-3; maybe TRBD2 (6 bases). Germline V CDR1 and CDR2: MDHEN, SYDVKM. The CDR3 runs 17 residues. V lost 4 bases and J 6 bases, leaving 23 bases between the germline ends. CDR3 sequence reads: CASSSGTSPFSPDTQYF. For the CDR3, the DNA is TGTGCCAGCAGTTCAGGGACTTCGCCCTTTTCCCCGGATACGCAGTATTTT.

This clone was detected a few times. The CDR3 DNA is TGTGCCAGCAGTTTACCTCCTCCTACAAACATTCAGTACTTC. Protein: CASSLPPPTNIQYF. The chain is built from TRBV27 and TRBJ2-4; no reliable D call. Germline loops: CDR1 MNHEY, CDR2 SMNVEV (reference sequence). The CDR3 has 14 residues. The V and J ends lost 2 bases and 6 bases respectively, with 11 bases between them.

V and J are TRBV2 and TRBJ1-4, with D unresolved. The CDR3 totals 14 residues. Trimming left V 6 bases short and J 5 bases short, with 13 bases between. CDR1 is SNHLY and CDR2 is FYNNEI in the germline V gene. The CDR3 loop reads CASRVRLANEKLFF. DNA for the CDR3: TGTGCCAGCAGGGTCCGGCTAGCGAATGAAAAACTGTTTTTT.

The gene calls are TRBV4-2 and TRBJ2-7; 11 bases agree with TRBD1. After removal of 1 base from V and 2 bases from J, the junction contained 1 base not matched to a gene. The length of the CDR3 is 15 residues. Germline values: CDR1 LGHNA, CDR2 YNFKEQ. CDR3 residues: CASSQAGQGAYEQYF. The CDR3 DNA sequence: TGTGCCAGCAGCCAAGCGGGACAGGGGGCCTACGAGCAGTACTTC.

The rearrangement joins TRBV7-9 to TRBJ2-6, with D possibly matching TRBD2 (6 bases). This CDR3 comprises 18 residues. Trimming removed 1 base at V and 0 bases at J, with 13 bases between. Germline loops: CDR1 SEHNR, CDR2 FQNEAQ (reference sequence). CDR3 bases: TGTGCCAGCAGCTTAGTTGGAGGGATACTCTCTGGGGCCAACGTCCTGACTTTC. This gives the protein CASSLVGGILSGANVLTF.

This chain's CDR3 is CASSSGLAKTDTQYF. CDR3 DNA: TGTGCCAGCAGCTCCGGACTAGCGAAGACAGATACGCAGTATTTT. The chain links TRBV7-3 to TRBJ2-3; the match to TRBD2 covers 9 bases. This CDR3 is 15 amino acids long. With V trimmed by 4 bases and J by 3 bases, 5 bases remained unmatched. The germline CDR1 and CDR2 sequences are SGHTA and FQGTGA.

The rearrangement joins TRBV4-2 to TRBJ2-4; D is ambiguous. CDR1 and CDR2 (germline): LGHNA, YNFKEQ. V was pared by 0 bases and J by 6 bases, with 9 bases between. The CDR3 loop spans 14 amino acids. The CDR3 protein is CASSQDTVSNIQYF. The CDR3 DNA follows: TGTGCCAGCAGCCAAGATACAGTTTCAAACATTCAGTACTTC.

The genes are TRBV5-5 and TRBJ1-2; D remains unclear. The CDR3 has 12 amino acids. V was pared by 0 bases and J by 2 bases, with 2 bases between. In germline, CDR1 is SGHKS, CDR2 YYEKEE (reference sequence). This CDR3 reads CASSLENYGYTF. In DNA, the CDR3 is TGTGCCAGCAGCTTGGAGAACTATGGCTACACCTTC.

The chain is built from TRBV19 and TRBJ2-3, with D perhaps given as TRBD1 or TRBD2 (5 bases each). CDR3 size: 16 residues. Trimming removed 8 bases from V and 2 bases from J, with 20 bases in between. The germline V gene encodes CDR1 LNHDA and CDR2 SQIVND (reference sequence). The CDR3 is CASQHRSGTATDTQYF. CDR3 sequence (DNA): TGTGCCAGTCAACATCGGTCGGGGACCGCCACAGATACGCAGTATTTT. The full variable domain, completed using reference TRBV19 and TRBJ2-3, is DGGITQSPKYLFRKEGQNVTLSCEQNLNHDAMYWYRQDPGQGLRLIYYSQIVNDFQKGDIAEGYSVSREKKESFPLTVTSAQKNPTAFYLCASQHRSGTATDTQYFGPGTRLTVL.

This CDR3 reads CASSEWQLMNTEAFF. CDR3 sequence (DNA): TGCGCCAGCAGTGAGTGGCAGCTAATGAACACTGAAGCTTTCTTT. The chain joins TRBV10-2 to TRBJ1-1; D remains ambiguous. CDR3 length equals 15 residues. Trimming left V 1 base short and J 0 bases short, with 9 bases between. CDR1 and CDR2 (germline): WSHSY, SAAADI.

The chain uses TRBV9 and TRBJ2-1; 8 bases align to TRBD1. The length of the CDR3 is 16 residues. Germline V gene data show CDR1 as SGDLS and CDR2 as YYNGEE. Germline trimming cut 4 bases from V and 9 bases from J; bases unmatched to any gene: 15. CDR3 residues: CASSPRRAGGWSEQFF. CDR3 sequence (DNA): TGTGCCAGCAGCCCACGCAGGGCAGGGGGCTGGAGTGAGCAGTTCTTC.